The rows below give T cell receptor beta chains drawn from one sample of a study of patients and donors after allogeneic stem cell transplantation. TCRdb used MiXCR to reprocess the RT-PCR reads, holding one entry per CDR3 protein. The data show about 400,000 distinct CDR3 sequences, under 20% seen once. Sample: blood, either unsorted or a sorted T cell fraction (not recorded which). Receptors were obtained from a human donor who was either an allogeneic HSCT recipient or a stem cell or donor lymphocyte infusion donor (not recorded which). It is not recorded whose cells these are; they may come from a transplant donor. Each CDR3 is given with its conserved first and last residue. D genes are given only for firm matches. The listing skips clone size in some rows; elsewhere it reads once, few, many or a size class.

V gene,D gene,J gene,clone size,CDR3 DNA,CDR3 protein
TRBV20-1,-,TRBJ2-2,-,TGCAGTGCTAGACCCCTATTTGACGGTTACACCGGGGAGCTGTTTTTT,CSARPLFDGYTGELFF
TRBV20-1,TRBD1,TRBJ1-6,-,TGCAGTGCTGGACAGGGGGGAGGCTTACCCCTCCACTTT,CSAGQGGGLPLHF
TRBV5-1,TRBD2,TRBJ2-1,few,TGCGCCAGCAGCGTTAGCGGGTACAATGAGCAGTTCTTC,CASSVSGYNEQFF
TRBV9,TRBD2,TRBJ2-1,few,TGTGCCAGCAACCAGGCCGGGACTAGGGGCGAGCAGTTCTTC,CASNQAGTRGEQFF
TRBV5-6,TRBD2,TRBJ2-1,-,TGTGCCAGCATAGGTACGGGCCTCGGGACTAGCGTCAGCAATGAGCAGTTCTTC,CASIGTGLGTSVSNEQFF
TRBV25-1,-,TRBJ2-3,few,TGTGCCAGCAGTGGAACCCTAGCAGATACGCAGTATTTT,CASSGTLADTQYF
TRBV20-1,-,TRBJ2-7,few,TGCAGTGCCTGGGCTCCACACTTCTCCTACGAGCAGTACTTC,CSAWAPHFSYEQYF
TRBV7-8,-,TRBJ2-7,few,TGTGCCAGCAGCTTAGAGGTACCCCTCGGGGAGCAGTACTTC,CASSLEVPLGEQYF
TRBV18,-,TRBJ2-7,few,TGTGCCAGCTCACCAAATTCCCCCAGGCTAGCTGGCTACGAGCAGTACTTC,CASSPNSPRLAGYEQYF
TRBV2,-,TRBJ1-5,many,TGTGCCAGCAGCGACGACCCATCGGCCCAGCATTTT,CASSDDPSAQHF
TRBV4-2,-,TRBJ2-3,-,TGTGCCAGCAGCCAACTCCTTCGCACAGATACGCAGTATTTT,CASSQLLRTDTQYF
TRBV6-1,TRBD2,TRBJ2-2,-,TGTGCCCCCCGGACTAGCGGGGAGAACACCGGGGAGCTGTTTTTT,CAPRTSGENTGELFF
TRBV6-1,-,TRBJ1-5,-,TGTGCCAGCAGCCCTAAGACGGAAAACAATCAGCCCCAGCATTTT,CASSPKTENNQPQHF
TRBV12-3/TRBV12-4,TRBD1,TRBJ2-7,-,TGTGCCAGCACCCGGGACAGAAGCTCCTACGAGCAGTACTTC,CASTRDRSSYEQYF
TRBV9,-,TRBJ2-2,-,TGTGCCAGCAGCGTAGCTAAGAGGGGGGGGCCGAACACCGGGGAGCTGTTTTTT,CASSVAKRGGPNTGELFF
TRBV15,-,TRBJ2-7,-,TGTGCCACCGCATTTTGGGAACCTAACGAGCAGTACTTC,CATAFWEPNEQYF
TRBV25-1,-,TRBJ1-3,-,TGTGCCAGCAGTGAATCCCGAAGCACCATATATTTT,CASSESRSTIYF
TRBV24-1,-,TRBJ1-1,many,TGTGCCACCAGGAAGGGAACCCACATGAACACTGAAGCTTTCTTT,CATRKGTHMNTEAFF
TRBV5-1,-,TRBJ1-2,few,TGCGCCAGCAGCTTGAGGACGGAGTCTTCTTATGGCTACACCTTC,CASSLRTESSYGYTF
TRBV29-1,-,TRBJ2-7,few,TGCAGCGTAGGACCAGGCCCGGCCTACGAGCAGTACTTC,CSVGPGPAYEQYF
TRBV12-3/TRBV12-4,TRBD1,TRBJ2-5,-,TGTGCCAGCAGTTTAGGGGACAGACTGGATACCCAGTACTTC,CASSLGDRLDTQYF
TRBV9,TRBD2,TRBJ2-2,-,TGTGCCAGCAGCATAGCGGGGGGAAACACCGGGGAGCTGTTTTTT,CASSIAGGNTGELFF
TRBV20-1,-,TRBJ1-2,few,TGCAGTGCTAGAGGGGCCCCGATTTCGGTGAAGAGGGATGGCTACACCTTC,CSARGAPISVKRDGYTF
TRBV6-1,TRBD2,TRBJ2-7,few,TGTGCCAGCAGCCGTGAAGCCGGGGGGGGCTTCGAGCAGTACTTC,CASSREAGGGFEQYF
TRBV4-1,-,TRBJ1-3,-,TGCGCCAGCAGCCGAGGGGGAAACTCTGGAAACACCATATATTTT,CASSRGGNSGNTIYF
TRBV20-1,-,TRBJ1-1,-,TGCAGTGCTAGTCCCCGCCAGCCGGGATGGAACACTGAAGCTTTCTTT,CSASPRQPGWNTEAFF
TRBV20-1,-,TRBJ1-2,few,TGCAGTGCTAGAGTAGGGCCGTATGGCTACACCTTC,CSARVGPYGYTF
TRBV29-1,TRBD1,TRBJ1-1,many,TGCAGCGTGTACTTCGGGACAGCCACTGAAGCTTTCTTT,CSVYFGTATEAFF
TRBV30,-,TRBJ2-5,many,TGTGCAGCGGAGACCCAGTACTTC,CAAETQYF
TRBV11-1,TRBD1,TRBJ2-1,few,TGTGCCAGCAGCTTAGTAAGGACAGGGGGCCGAAGCTCCTACAATGAGCAGTTCTTC,CASSLVRTGGRSSYNEQFF
TRBV24-1,-,TRBJ2-7,-,TGTGCCACCAGTGATACTCGGCAGGGCGCCTACGAGCAGTACTTC,CATSDTRQGAYEQYF
TRBV9,TRBD2,TRBJ2-1,-,TGTGCCAGCAGCGGAGGGGCTAGCGGGAGCTCCTACAATGAGCAGTTCTTC,CASSGGASGSSYNEQFF
TRBV9,TRBD1,TRBJ1-2,-,TGTGCCAGCAGCGGACAGGGGGCAAGGTATGGCTACACCTTC,CASSGQGARYGYTF
TRBV27,TRBD1,TRBJ1-1,-,TGTGCCAGCAGTTTATCGGGAGGGGGCGTTGAAGCTTTCTTT,CASSLSGGGVEAFF
TRBV5-6,TRBD2,TRBJ2-5,many,TGTGCCAGCAGCGACCCGGGACTAGCGGGTGGTGAGACCCAGTACTTC,CASSDPGLAGGETQYF
TRBV7-2,-,TRBJ1-6,few,TGTGCCAGCAGCTTAGGTGTGGCACTTTATAATTCACCCCTCCACTTT,CASSLGVALYNSPLHF
TRBV27,TRBD2,TRBJ2-5,-,TGTGCCAGCAGCCTGATGGCGGGGGGGCAAGAGACCCAGTACTTC,CASSLMAGGQETQYF
TRBV4-1,TRBD2,TRBJ2-2,-,TGCGCCAGCAGCCAAGAGGGGGGACTAGCGGTGAAACGGGAGCTGTTTTTT,CASSQEGGLAVKRELFF
TRBV29-1,-,TRBJ2-3,-,TGCAGCGTTGAGCGCAGGTTAAACACAGATACGCAGTATTTT,CSVERRLNTDTQYF
TRBV7-2,-,TRBJ1-1,few,TGTGCCAGCAGTTTACCCAGTGGGGAGATGAACACTGAAGCTTTCTTT,CASSLPSGEMNTEAFF
TRBV7-6,-,TRBJ1-4,few,TGTGCCAGCAGCTTAGTCGGGGGGCTAGATGAAAAACTGTTTTTT,CASSLVGGLDEKLFF
TRBV7-2,TRBD2,TRBJ2-2,many,TGTGCCAGCAGCTTACCAGGACTAGGAAACACCGGGGAGCTGTTTTTT,CASSLPGLGNTGELFF
TRBV3-1,TRBD1,TRBJ1-4,few,TGTGCCAGCAGCCAACCCAGGGGGCGACACGAAAAACTGTTTTTT,CASSQPRGRHEKLFF
TRBV7-9,-,TRBJ2-4,-,TGTGCCAGCAGCTTAGATCCCAAAAAGGCGGCCAAAAACATTCAGTACTTC,CASSLDPKKAAKNIQYF
TRBV6-2/TRBV6-3,-,TRBJ2-1,-,TGTGCCAGCAGTTATGACTGGGGTCGCAATGAGCAGTTCTTC,CASSYDWGRNEQFF
TRBV5-1,-,TRBJ1-1,-,TGCGCCAGCAGCTTAGGGTCCAGAGGGACCACTGAAGCTTTCTTT,CASSLGSRGTTEAFF
TRBV6-1,-,TRBJ1-1,many,TGTGCCAGCCCCCCCGATGAACCGGTGATGAACACTGAAGCTTTCTTT,CASPPDEPVMNTEAFF
TRBV18,TRBD2,TRBJ2-3,-,TGTGCCAGCTCACCATTAGCGGGGATAGGAACAGATACGCAGTATTTT,CASSPLAGIGTDTQYF
TRBV11-2,-,TRBJ1-1,-,TGTGCCAGCAGCCCACACTTTTGGGGTAGGGGAGACACTGAAGCTTTCTTT,CASSPHFWGRGDTEAFF